The sequence of this T cell receptor beta chain was determined in a study of blood T cell repertoires in COVID-19. About the research overall: The origin of the acute and convalescent COVID-19 samples was the United States, Italy and Spain. T cells, B-cell-depleted T cells, or PBMCs supplied cDNA or gDNA.

This CDR3 contains 15 residues. The germline V gene has CDR1 MNHEY and CDR2 SVGAGI. The germline V and J ends were trimmed by 5 bases and 3 bases, with 14 bases remaining between them. Per the original data handling: Estimation of nucleated cell counts was performed using reference gene primer amplification. Data came from immunoSEQ multiplex PCR; TCRdb stores just in-frame clones and leaves some out. D and trimming come from the DNA, and the V and J calls and clone size come from that table. The table records roughly 200,000 clones, approximately 84% of them present only once. The rearrangement joins TRBV6-5 to TRBJ1-5; tentatively, D is TRBD1 (6 bases). This receptor was taken from a woman in her seventies with active or convalescent COVID-19. Source material: peripheral blood. The CDR3: CASSQYQGSNQPQHF. The CDR3 region has the DNA TGTGCCAGCAGTCAGTACCAGGGGTCCAATCAGCCCCAGCATTTT.